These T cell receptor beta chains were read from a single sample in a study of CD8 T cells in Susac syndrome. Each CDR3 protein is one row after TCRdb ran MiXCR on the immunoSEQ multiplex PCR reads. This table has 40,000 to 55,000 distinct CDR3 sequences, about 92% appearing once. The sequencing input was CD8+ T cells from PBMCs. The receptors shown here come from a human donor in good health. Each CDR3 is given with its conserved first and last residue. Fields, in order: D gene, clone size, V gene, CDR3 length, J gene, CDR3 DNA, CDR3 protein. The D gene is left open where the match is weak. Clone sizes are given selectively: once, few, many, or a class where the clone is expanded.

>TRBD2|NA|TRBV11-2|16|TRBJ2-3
TGTGCCAGCAGCTATACGGCGGGAGTCGGTACAGATACGCAGTATTTT
CASSYTAGVGTDTQYF
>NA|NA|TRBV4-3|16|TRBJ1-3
TGCGCCAGCAGCCAAGATATCCGGTTCTCTGGAAACACCATATATTTT
CASSQDIRFSGNTIYF
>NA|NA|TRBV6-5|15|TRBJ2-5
TGTGCCAGCAGTTACATCACGGCGGCGGGAGAGACCCAGTACTTC
CASSYITAAGETQYF
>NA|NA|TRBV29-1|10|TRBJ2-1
TGCAGCGGGTATACCAATGAGCAGTTCTTC
CSGYTNEQFF
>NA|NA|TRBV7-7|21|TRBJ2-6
TGTGCTAGCAGCGGCGACCGACAGGCGGTTACTACCCCCTCTGGGGCCAACGTCCTGACTTTC
CASSGDRQAVTTPSGANVLTF
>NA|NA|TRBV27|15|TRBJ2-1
TGTGCCAGCAGTTTATCAGCGTACTCCTACAATGAGCAGTTCTTC
CASSLSAYSYNEQFF
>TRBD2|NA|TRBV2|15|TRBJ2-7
TGTGCCAGCAGCGATCCGGGACTAGCGGGATACGAGCAGTACTTC
CASSDPGLAGYEQYF
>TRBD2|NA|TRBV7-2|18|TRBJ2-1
TGTGCCAGCAGCTTAAGGTCTAGGCGGGAGAGGTTATACAATGAGCAGTTCTTC
CASSLRSRRERLYNEQFF
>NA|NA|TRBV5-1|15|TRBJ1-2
TGCGCCAGCAGCTTGGGACGGATAGCTAACTATGGCTACACCTTC
CASSLGRIANYGYTF
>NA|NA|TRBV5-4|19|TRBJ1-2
TGTGCCAGCAGCCTGGACGGACGGACGGGAGTTTCAGCTAACTATGGCTACACCTTC
CASSLDGRTGVSANYGYTF
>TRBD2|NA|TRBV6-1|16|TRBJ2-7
TGTGCCAGCAGTGAAGATTCTAGCGGGAGCTTCTACGAGCAGTACTTC
CASSEDSSGSFYEQYF
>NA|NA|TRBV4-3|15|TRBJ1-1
TGCGCCAGCAGCCAAGATCGTCGCTCCAACACTGAAGCTTTCTTT
CASSQDRRSNTEAFF
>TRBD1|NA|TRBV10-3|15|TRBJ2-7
TGTGCCATCAGTGAGTCGACAGGGGGTTTGTACGAGCAGTACTTC
CAISESTGGLYEQYF
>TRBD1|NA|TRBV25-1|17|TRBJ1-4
TGTGCCAGCAGTGAATTGAATTTCGGGGACAGAAATGAAAAACTGTTTTTT
CASSELNFGDRNEKLFF
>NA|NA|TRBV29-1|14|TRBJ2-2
TGCAGCGTTGTTGGGGAGTCCAACACCGGGGAGCTGTTTTTT
CSVVGESNTGELFF
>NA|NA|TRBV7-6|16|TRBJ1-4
TGTGCCAGCAGCTTAGGACAGTTTGCAACTAATGAAAAACTGTTTTTT
CASSLGQFATNEKLFF
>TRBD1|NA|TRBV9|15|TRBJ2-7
TGTGCCAGCAGCGAGGGGACAGGGGACTCCTACGAGCAGTACTTC
CASSEGTGDSYEQYF
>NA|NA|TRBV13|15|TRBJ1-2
TGTGCCAGCAGCTCGGGACGCCCGTCCGCCTATGGCTACACCTTC
CASSSGRPSAYGYTF
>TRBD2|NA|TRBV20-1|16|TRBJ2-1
TGCAGTGCTAGAGATACCCTAGCGGGAGTCTACAATGAGCAGTTCTTC
CSARDTLAGVYNEQFF
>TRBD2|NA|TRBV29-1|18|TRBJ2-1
TGCAGCGTTCGGGGGCTAGCGGGAGGGATTAGCTCCTACAATGAGCAGTTCTTC
CSVRGLAGGISSYNEQFF
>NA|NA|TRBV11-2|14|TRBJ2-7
TGTGCCAGCAGCTCGGTGGGCGGTGACTACGAGCAGTACTTC
CASSSVGGDYEQYF
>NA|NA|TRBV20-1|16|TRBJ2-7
TGCAGTGCTAGAGATCGTTTCAGACGGGAGCCCTACGAGCAGTACTTC
CSARDRFRREPYEQYF
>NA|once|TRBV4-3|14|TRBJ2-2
TGCGCCAGCAGCCAATTGCGGGACACCGGGGAGCTGTTTTTT
CASSQLRDTGELFF
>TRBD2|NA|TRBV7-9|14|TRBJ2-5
TGTGCCAGCAGCTCGGGACTAGCGAAAGAGACCCAGTACTTC
CASSSGLAKETQYF
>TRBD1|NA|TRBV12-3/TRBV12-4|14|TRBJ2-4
TGTGCCAGCAGTCCCTGGACAGGGGAGGACATTCAGTACTTC
CASSPWTGEDIQYF
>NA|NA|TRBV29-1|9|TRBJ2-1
TGCAGCGTTGGTGGTGAGCAGTTCTTC
CSVGGEQFF
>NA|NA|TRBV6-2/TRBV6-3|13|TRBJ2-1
TGTGCCAGCAGTTATGGGATCCTCAATGAGCAGTTCTTC
CASSYGILNEQFF